This record concerns one T cell receptor beta chain sequence. In its sample, this clone was seen a few times. The target of this receptor is not known. No much larger clone is present one base from it, and per-base qualities are unavailable. Via the germline V gene, CDR1 is ENHRY and CDR2 SYGVKD. V loses 4 bases of germline sequence and J loses 5 bases, and the interval between the two ends is 12 bases. Including cysteine and phenylalanine, the CDR3 has 13 amino acids. The DNA shown is the 39-base CDR3, in frame from base 1. The immunoSEQ Assay, a bias-controlled multiplex PCR, was used to amplify TCRbeta CDR3 regions from genomic DNA. Turning to the authors' computational methods: Nucleated cell counts per sample were estimated from amplification of reference gene primers within the assay. To quantify the absolute abundance of each unique TCRbeta CDR3 rearrangement, sequence reads were collapsed and filtered. For each sample, productive Simpson clonality was calculated as the square root of Simpson's diversity index across productive rearrangements. In TCRdb, the immuneACCESS table is reduced to in-frame sequences with V and J assigned. These tables do not hold every clone; where another copy was compared, an unresolved V gene accounts for under half, and the others remain unexplained. V and J calls and clone size are copied from that table; D and trimming were computed from the DNA. The sample profile shows some 300,000 clones; 85% to 95% of them were found once. Clones ranked in the top ten supply roughly 3.9% of the sample.

The record originates from a study of blood T cell repertoires in COVID-19 (dated by TCRdb to about 2020). A note on the overall study: Samples from collaborators originated in the United States, Italy and Spain and spanned both the acute and convalescent phases of COVID-19. The material from the prospective study consisted of cDNA or gDNA derived from T cells, B-cell-depleted T cells, or PBMCs. Deeply sampled blood TCRbeta repertoires from subjects exposed to, actively infected with, or recovered from COVID-19 were included in the dataset. The repertoires were released in a freely available public database intended as a resource for research on the immune response to SARS-CoV-2. The samples were drawn from two sources: the first 160 participants of the ongoing ImmuneRACE study, and over 950 subjects contributed by 6 global collaborators. Nearly every sample came with metadata listing a de-identified subject ID, COVID-19 status, age in years and sex. HLA class I and class II types, where available, came from metadata supplied by the sample provider rather than from assay-based typing. The study at large found these results: The quantity of clinical and demographic metadata differed by source and by participant and was supplied without curation.

In the prospective study, participants were about 18 to 95 years old, resided in about two dozen geographic areas of the United States, and were enrolled through a virtual design. In the prospective study, participants were assigned to cohorts based on the clinical history participants reported in a screening survey and a study questionnaire. A participant counted as exposed if, within 2 weeks of entering the study, that participant had been in contact with someone who had a PCR-confirmed or clinician-diagnosed COVID-19 case. In the prospective study, whole blood, serum and a nasopharyngeal or oropharyngeal swab were collected from each participant by mobile phlebotomists. Over an approximately two-month period, participants in the prospective study had the option of providing additional blood draws and questionnaires. Before DNA extraction, prospective study blood samples were shipped either frozen or at room temperature.

Sequencing input: PBMCs or T cells enriched from blood (not recorded which). The sequence was obtained from a woman younger than 45 who had been exposed to COVID-19. The rearrangement joined TRBV10-3 to TRBJ2-7, with a weak D call of TRBD2 (6 bases match). The DNA is as follows: TGTGCCATCAGTGGGCGGGGCGAGGACGAGCAGTACTTC. This sequence encodes CAISGRGEDEQYF.